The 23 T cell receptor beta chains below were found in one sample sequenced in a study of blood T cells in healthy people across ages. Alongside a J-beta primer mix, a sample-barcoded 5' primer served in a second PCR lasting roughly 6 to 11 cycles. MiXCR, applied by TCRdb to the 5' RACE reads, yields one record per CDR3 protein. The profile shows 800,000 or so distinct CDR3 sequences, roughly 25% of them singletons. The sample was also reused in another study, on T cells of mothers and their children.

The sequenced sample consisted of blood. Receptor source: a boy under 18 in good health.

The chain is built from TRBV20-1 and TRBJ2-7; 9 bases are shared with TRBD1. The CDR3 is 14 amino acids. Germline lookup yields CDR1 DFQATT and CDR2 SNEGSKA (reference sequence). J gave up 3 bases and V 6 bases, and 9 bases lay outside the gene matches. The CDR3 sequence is CSAIWDRVVYEQYF. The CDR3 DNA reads TGCAGTGCCATATGGGACAGGGTGGTCTACGAGCAGTACTTC.

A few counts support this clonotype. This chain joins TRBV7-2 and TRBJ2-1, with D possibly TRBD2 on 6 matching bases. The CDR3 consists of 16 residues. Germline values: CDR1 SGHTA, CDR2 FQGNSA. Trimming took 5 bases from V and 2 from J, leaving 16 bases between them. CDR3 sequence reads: CASSPGLLITYNEQFF. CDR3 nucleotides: TGTGCCAGCAGCCCGGGACTTCTAATTACCTACAATGAGCAGTTCTTC.

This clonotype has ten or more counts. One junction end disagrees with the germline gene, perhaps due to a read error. CDR3 nucleotide sequence: TGTGCCAGCTCACCAGGGGCAACTAATGAAAAACTGTTTTTT. Protein: CASSPGATNEKLFF. The rearrangement links TRBV5-1 to TRBJ1-4, with D maybe TRBD1 (6 bases). This CDR3 contains 14 residues. Germline lookup yields CDR1 SGHRS and CDR2 YFSETQ.

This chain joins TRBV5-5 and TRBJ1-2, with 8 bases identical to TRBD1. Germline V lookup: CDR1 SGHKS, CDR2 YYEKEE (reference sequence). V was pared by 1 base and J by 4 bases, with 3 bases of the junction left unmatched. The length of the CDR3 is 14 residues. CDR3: CASSLSGGSYGYTF. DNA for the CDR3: TGTGCCAGCAGCTTGTCAGGGGGCAGCTATGGCTACACCTTC.

The CDR3 sequence is CASSGGDPGAYEQYF. The CDR3 DNA is TGTGCCAGCAGTGGGGGGGACCCAGGGGCCTACGAGCAGTACTTC. The chain uses TRBV25-1 and TRBJ2-7, with D perhaps given as TRBD1 or TRBD2 (6 bases each). V was clipped by 4 bases and J by 2 bases, with 15 bases between them. Germline CDR1 reads MGHDK; CDR2 reads SYGVNS. This CDR3 comprises 15 residues.

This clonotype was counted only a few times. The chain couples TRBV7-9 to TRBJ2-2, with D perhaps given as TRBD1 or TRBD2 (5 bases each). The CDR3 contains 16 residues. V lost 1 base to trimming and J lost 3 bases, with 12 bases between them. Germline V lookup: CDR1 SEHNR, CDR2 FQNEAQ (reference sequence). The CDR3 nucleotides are TGTGCCAGCAGCTTAGGTCGGGACCGGTACACCGGGGAGCTGTTTTTT. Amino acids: CASSLGRDRYTGELFF.

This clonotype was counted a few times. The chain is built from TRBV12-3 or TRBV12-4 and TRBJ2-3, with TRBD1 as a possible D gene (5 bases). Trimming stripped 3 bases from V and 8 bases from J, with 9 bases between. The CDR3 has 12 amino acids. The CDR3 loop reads CASSFMGRTQYF. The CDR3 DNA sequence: TGTGCCAGCAGTTTTATGGGGCGTACGCAGTATTTT.

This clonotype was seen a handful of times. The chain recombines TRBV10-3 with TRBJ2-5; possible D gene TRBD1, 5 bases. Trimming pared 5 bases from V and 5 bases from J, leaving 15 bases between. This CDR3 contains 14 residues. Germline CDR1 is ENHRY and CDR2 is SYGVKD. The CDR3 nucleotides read TGTGCCATCAGTAATCTGACAAAGGGGGAGACCCAGTACTTC. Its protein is CAISNLTKGETQYF.

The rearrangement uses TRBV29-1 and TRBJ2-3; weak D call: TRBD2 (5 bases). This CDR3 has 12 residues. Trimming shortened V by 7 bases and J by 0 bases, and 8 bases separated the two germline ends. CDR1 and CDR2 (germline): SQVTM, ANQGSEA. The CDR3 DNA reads TGCAGCGCCGGGGATAGCACAGATACGCAGTATTTT. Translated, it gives CSAGDSTDTQYF.

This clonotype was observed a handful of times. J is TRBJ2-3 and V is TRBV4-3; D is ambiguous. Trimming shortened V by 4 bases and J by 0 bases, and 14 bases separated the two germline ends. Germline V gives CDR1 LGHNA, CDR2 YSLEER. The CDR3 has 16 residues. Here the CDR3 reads CASSPTPQASTDTQYF. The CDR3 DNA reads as TGCGCCAGCAGCCCCACACCCCAGGCGAGCACAGATACGCAGTATTTT.

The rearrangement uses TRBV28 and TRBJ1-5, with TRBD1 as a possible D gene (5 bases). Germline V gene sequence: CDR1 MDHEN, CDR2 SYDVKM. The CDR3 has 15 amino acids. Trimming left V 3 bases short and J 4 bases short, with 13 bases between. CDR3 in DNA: TGTGCCAGCAGTTTGAGAGGGGCTAGGAATCAGCCCCAGCATTTT. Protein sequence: CASSLRGARNQPQHF.

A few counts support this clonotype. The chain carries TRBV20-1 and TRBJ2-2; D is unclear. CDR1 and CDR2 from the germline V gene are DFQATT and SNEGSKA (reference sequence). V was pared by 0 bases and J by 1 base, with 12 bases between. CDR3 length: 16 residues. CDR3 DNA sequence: TGCAGTGCTAGAGATTTGGCCAGGATGAACACCGGGGAGCTGTTTTTT. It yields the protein CSARDLARMNTGELFF.

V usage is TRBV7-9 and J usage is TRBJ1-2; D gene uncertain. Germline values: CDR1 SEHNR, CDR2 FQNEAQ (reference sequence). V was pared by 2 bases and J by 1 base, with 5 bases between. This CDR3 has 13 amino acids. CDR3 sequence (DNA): TGTGCCAGCAGCTTATGGGGTAACTATGGCTACACCTTC. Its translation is CASSLWGNYGYTF.

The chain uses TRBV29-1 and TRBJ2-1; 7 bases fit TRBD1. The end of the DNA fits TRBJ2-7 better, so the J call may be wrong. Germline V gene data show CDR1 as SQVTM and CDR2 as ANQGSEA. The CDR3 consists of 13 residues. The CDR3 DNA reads TGCAGCGTTGAAGGGGACAGCGGACACGAGCAGTACTTC. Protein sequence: CSVEGDSGHEQYF.

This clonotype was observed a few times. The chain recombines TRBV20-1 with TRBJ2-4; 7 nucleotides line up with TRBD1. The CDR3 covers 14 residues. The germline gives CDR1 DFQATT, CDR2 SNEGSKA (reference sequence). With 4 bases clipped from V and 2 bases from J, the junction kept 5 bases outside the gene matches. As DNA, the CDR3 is TGCAGTGCTACAGACAGGGCGTCCAAAAACATTCAGTACTTC. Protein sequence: CSATDRASKNIQYF.

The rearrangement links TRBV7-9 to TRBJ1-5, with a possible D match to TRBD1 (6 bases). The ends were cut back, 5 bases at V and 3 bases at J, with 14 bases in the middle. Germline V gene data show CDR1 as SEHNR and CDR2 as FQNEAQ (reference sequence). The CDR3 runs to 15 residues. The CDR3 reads CASSPAGHINQPQHF. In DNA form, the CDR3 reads TGTGCCAGCAGCCCGGCGGGACACATCAATCAGCCCCAGCATTTT.

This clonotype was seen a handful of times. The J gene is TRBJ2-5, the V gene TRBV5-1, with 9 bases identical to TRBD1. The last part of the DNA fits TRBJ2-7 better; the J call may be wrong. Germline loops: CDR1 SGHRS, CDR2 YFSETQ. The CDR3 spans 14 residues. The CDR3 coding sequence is TGCGCCAGCAGCTTGGCGGGACAGGGTCTCGAGCAGTACTTC. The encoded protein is CASSLAGQGLEQYF.

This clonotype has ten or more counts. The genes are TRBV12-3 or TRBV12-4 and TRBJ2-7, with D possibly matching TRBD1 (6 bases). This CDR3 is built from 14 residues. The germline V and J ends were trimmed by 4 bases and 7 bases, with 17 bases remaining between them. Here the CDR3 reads CASSSDSTDMEQYF. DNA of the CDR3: TGTGCCAGCAGTTCGGACAGCACAGACATGGAGCAGTACTTC.

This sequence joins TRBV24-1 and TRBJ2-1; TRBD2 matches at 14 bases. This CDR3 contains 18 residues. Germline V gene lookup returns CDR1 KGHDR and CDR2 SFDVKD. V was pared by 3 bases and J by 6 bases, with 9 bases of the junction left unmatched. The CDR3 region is CATSDPTEGLAGANEQFF. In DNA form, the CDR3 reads TGTGCCACCAGTGATCCGACAGAGGGACTAGCGGGGGCCAATGAGCAGTTCTTC.

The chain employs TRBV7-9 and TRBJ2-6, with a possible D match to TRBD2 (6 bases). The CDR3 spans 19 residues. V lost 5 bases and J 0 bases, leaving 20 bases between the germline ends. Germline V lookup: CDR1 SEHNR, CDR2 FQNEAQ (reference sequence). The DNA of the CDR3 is TGTGCCAGCAGCCCGAACTCCGCGGGATCCAGCTCTGGGGCCAACGTCCTGACTTTC. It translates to CASSPNSAGSSSGANVLTF.

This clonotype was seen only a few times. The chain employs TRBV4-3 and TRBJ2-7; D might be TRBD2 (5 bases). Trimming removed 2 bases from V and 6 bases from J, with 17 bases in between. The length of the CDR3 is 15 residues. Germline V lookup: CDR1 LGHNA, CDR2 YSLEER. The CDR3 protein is CASSQQDGIPREQYF. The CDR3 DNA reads TGCGCCAGCAGCCAACAGGACGGGATTCCCCGCGAGCAGTACTTC.

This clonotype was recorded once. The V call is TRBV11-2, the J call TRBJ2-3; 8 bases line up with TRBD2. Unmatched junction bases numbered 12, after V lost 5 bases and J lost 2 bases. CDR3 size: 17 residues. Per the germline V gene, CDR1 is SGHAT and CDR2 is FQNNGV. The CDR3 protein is CASSSLAGLGFTDTQYF. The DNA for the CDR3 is TGTGCCAGCAGCAGCCTAGCGGGCTTAGGTTTCACAGATACGCAGTATTTT.

The CDR3 here is CASSYSFSLVDETQYF. In nucleotides, the CDR3 is TGTGCCAGCAGTTACTCGTTTAGTCTTGTTGACGAGACCCAGTACTTC. V and J are TRBV6-5 and TRBJ2-5, with unresolved D. Trimming stripped 0 bases from V and 5 bases from J, with 16 bases between. The CDR3 has 16 amino acids. Germline CDR1 MNHEY, CDR2 SVGAGI.